The clone carrying this T cell receptor beta chain was counted a few times. Its target is unknown. The source of the sample is a study of T cells after yellow fever vaccination. Study in general: Researchers used SMART-Seq v4 Ultra Low Input to prepare fractions that had low cell numbers. General observations from the study: Researchers report a weaker secondary response that nonetheless peaked faster, day 5 versus 15.

The CDR3 covers 14 residues. V lost 0 bases and J lost 2, with 8 bases in between. Germline CDR1 SGDLS, CDR2 YYNGEE. In TCRdb, the 5' RACE reads were re-called with MiXCR into one record per CDR3 protein. The table records 340,000 or so distinct CDR3 sequences, approximately 13% of them present only once. This TCR was sampled from a man between 18 and 29 years old who received the YFV17D yellow fever vaccine. The V call is TRBV9, the J call TRBJ1-2; D call uncertain. Sample: CD4+ T cells sorted from PBMCs, taken 15 days after the yellow fever booster vaccination. DNA of the CDR3: TGTGCCAGCAGCGTAGCAATGGAAAACTATGGCTACACCTTC. Its protein is CASSVAMENYGYTF.